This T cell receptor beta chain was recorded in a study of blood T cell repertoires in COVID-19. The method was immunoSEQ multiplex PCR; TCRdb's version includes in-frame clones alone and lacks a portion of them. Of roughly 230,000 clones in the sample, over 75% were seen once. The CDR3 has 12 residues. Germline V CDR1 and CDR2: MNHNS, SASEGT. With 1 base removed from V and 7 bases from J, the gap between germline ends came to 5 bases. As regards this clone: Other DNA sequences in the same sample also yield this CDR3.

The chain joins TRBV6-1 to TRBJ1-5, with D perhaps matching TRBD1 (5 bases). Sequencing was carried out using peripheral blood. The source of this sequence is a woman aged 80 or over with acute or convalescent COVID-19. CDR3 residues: CASSEGTQPQHF. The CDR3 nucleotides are TGTGCCAGCAGTGAAGGGACACAGCCCCAGCATTTT.